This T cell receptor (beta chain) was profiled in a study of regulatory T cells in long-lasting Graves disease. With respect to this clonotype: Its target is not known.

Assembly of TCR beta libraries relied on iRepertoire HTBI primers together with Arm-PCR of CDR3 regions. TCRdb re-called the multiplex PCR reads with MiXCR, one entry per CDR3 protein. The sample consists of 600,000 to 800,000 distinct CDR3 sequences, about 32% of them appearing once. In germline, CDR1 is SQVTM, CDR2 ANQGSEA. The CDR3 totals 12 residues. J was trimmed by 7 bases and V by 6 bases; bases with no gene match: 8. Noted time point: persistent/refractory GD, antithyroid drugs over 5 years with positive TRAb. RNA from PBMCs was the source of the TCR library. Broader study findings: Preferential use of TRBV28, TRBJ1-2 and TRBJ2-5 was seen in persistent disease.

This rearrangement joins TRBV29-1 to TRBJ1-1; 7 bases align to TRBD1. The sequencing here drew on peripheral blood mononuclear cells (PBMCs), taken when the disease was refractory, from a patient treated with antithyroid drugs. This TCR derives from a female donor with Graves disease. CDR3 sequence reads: CSVGQYRGEAFF. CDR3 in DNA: TGCAGCGTAGGACAATACAGGGGTGAAGCTTTCTTT.